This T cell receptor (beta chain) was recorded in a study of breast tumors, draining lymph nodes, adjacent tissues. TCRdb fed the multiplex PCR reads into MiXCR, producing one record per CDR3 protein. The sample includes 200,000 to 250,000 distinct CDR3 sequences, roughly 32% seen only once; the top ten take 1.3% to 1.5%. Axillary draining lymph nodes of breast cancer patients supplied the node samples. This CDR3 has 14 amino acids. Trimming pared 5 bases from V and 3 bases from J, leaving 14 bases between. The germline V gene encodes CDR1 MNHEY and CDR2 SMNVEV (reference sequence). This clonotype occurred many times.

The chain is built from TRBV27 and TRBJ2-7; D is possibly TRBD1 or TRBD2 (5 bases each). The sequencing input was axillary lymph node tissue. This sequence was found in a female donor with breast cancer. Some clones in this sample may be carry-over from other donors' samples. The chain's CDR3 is CASSPRGGYYEQYF. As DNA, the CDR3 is TGTGCCAGCAGTCCTCGTGGGGGTTACTACGAGCAGTACTTC.